The entry below describes one TCR beta chain. Its cognate antigen is unknown. These data come from a study of OX40 agonist ivuxolimab in advanced cancers. General study points: CD8+ T cells (on average) carried more expanded clones than CD4+ T cells.

The CDR3 consists of 11 residues. CDR1 is LNHDA, CDR2 SQIVND, per germline (reference sequence). V lost 4 bases and J 13 bases, leaving 11 bases between the germline ends. Data came from immunoSEQ multiplex PCR; TCRdb stores just in-frame clones and leaves some out. The sample contains around 76,000 clones, around 86% of which appear only once. This clonotype originated in an adult with an advanced solid tumor such as melanoma, head and neck, liver or kidney cancer. V usage is TRBV19 and J usage is TRBJ2-1; D might be TRBD1 (5 bases). The source was CD4+ or CD8+ T cells sorted from blood, collected in a trial of the OX40 agonist ivuxolimab. The CDR3 loop reads CASSKGVSQFF. The CDR3, as DNA: TGTGCCAGTAGTAAAGGGGTTAGTCAGTTCTTC.